Detailed here is one T cell receptor beta chain. Additional DNA sequences in this sample encode the identical CDR3. Germline loops: CDR1 SGHNT, CDR2 YYREEE (reference sequence). V was clipped by 2 bases and J by 4 bases; unmatched bases: 2. The CDR3 runs to 13 residues. Generated by immunoSEQ multiplex PCR, the TCRdb table keeps only in-frame clones and is missing some. This sample carries 110,000 or so clones, roughly nine tenths of them seen once, and the ten largest clones take about 3.3%. This sample was included in a study of T cell responses to AZD1222 COVID-19 vaccine. Specimen: peripheral blood, collected on day 0 of MenACWY control vaccination. This chain uses TRBV5-4 with TRBJ1-1; 7 positions match TRBD1. The sequence derives from an adult in good health. CDR3 residues: CASSLQGSTEAFF. DNA of the CDR3: TGTGCCAGCAGCTTACAGGGGTCCACTGAAGCTTTCTTT.